This T cell receptor beta chain came from a study of T-cell memory formation after mild COVID-19. Background on the study: Clustering of TCRs was largely donor specific. Study findings and constraints: The study detected some responding clones in pre-infection memory, suggesting cross-reactive memory joined. The study found balanced CD4/CD8 in clones contracting day 15 to 85 and a CD4+ lean in later expanders.

For this clonotype: Its target is not known. Sequence at one end of the junction differs from germline and may be a read error.

5'RACE primed at constant segments yielded TCR alpha and TCR beta cDNA libraries bearing sample barcodes and UMIs. Each CDR3 protein gets one entry after TCRdb re-called the 5' RACE reads with MiXCR. The table has around 33,000 distinct CDR3 sequences, about 21% seen once. The CDR3 runs to 14 residues. Germline V lookup: CDR1 SGHRS, CDR2 YFSETQ. This sequence joins TRBV5-1 and TRBJ1-1; 7 nucleotides match TRBD1. The sequenced material came from PBMCs or a T cell subset sorted from them (not recorded which). The clonotype comes from an adult who had mild COVID-19 (a few samples of this study predate the infection). Cell type and time point are not known. In DNA form, the CDR3 reads TGCTCCAGCAGCTTAGACAGGGCGGACACTGAAGCTTTCTTT. Residues: CSSSLDRADTEAFF.